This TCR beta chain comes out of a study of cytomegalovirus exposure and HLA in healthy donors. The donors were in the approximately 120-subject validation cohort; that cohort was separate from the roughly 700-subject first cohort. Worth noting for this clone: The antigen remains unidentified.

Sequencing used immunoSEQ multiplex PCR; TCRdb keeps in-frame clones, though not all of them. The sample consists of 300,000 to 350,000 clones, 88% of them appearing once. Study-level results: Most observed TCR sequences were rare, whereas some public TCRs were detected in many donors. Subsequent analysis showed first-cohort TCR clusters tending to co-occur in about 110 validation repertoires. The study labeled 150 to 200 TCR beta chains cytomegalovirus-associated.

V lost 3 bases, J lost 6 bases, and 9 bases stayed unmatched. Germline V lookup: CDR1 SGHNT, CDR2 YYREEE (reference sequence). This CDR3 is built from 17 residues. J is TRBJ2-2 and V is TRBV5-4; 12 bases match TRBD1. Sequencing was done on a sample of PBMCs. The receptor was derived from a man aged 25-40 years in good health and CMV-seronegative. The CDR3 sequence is CASSWGQGARSAGELFF. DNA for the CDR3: TGTGCCAGCAGCTGGGGACAGGGGGCGCGGTCTGCCGGGGAGCTGTTTTTT.